The present TCR beta chain was sequenced within a study of T cells in Graves' hyperthyroidism and ophthalmopathy. This clonotype was observed at least ten times. Using RNA transcripts as the source, TCR beta CDR3 regions were amplified. The study used the HTBI primer set for a first-round RT-PCR of the TCR CDR3. Each CDR3 protein gets one entry after TCRdb re-called the multiplex PCR reads with MiXCR. The sample has about 290,000 distinct CDR3 sequences; 12% to 15% are singletons. This clonotype originated in a woman between 35 and 50 years old with Graves' hyperthyroidism. The sequenced sample was blood.

CDR3 nucleotides: TGTGCCAGCAGTGGACAGTTTGTAAATGAAAAACTGTTTTTT. This encodes CASSGQFVNEKLFF. The J gene is TRBJ1-4, the V gene TRBV25-1; maybe TRBD1 (5 bases). V dropped 4 bases and J dropped 5 bases, with 11 bases sitting between them. Per germline, CDR1 MGHDK and CDR2 SYGVNS. The CDR3 is made up of 14 amino acids.